The 21 T cell receptor beta chains listed next were all sequenced from one sample in a study of human T cells and chemical hapten exposure. Time point in this sample: patch test 3, about 24 weeks after DPC sensitization. The sample's treatment: therapeutic diphenylcyclopropenone sensitization with weekly scalp DPC. TCRdb analysed the RACE reads with MiXCR anew, one entry per CDR3 protein. The table shows tens of thousands of distinct CDR3 sequences, with around 13% occurring only once. Material: whole blood, obtained in connection with sensitization to the hapten diphenylcyclopropenone (DPC). Receptors originate from a woman aged 45-65 years with alopecia areata. Some clones in this sample may be carry-over from other donors' samples.

Many counts were recorded for this clonotype. V usage is TRBV20-1 and J usage is TRBJ2-1; possible D gene TRBD1, 6 bases. CDR3 length equals 15 residues. Per germline, CDR1 DFQATT and CDR2 SNEGSKA (reference sequence). V lost 1 base and J 14 bases, leaving 24 bases between the germline ends. In DNA, the CDR3 is TGCAGTGCTAGAGTTGGCAGCTCGACAGGCATGAAGGAGTTCTTC. It encodes CSARVGSSTGMKEFF.

This chain joins TRBV30 and TRBJ1-2; TRBD1 matches 8 bases. The CDR3 extends over 16 amino acids. Per the germline V gene, CDR1 is GTSNPN and CDR2 is SVGIG (reference sequence). Germline trimming cut 3 bases from V and 3 bases from J; bases unmatched to any gene: 12. The CDR3 DNA sequence: TGTGCCTGGAGACGGCCGGGGCAGGGGGCGGACTATGGCTACACCTTC. It yields the protein CAWRRPGQGADYGYTF.

This clonotype was seen more than once but under ten times. This rearrangement joins TRBV28 to TRBJ2-7; D call uncertain. The germline gives CDR1 MDHEN, CDR2 SYDVKM. CDR3 length: 14 residues. Trimming left V 5 bases short and J 6 bases short, with 17 bases between. CDR3 DNA: TGTGCCAGCAGTGGTGCGAGGCAGAAGGGCGAGCAGTACTTC. Its translation is CASSGARQKGEQYF.

V gene TRBV20-1 combines with J gene TRBJ2-7; D is undetermined. Germline V gene data show CDR1 as DFQATT and CDR2 as SNEGSKA (reference sequence). The CDR3 loop spans 15 amino acids. V shed 2 bases and J shed 0 bases, with 14 bases lying between them. CDR3 bases: TGCAGTGCTAGATTAATCAGACCATCCTCCTACGAGCAGTACTTC. Its translation: CSARLIRPSSYEQYF.

This clonotype occurred a few times. The chain carries TRBV20-1 and TRBJ2-3; 9 bases match TRBD2. Germline trimming cut 0 bases from V and 6 bases from J; bases unmatched to any gene: 4. The germline gives CDR1 DFQATT, CDR2 SNEGSKA (reference sequence). The CDR3 is made up of 14 amino acids. The CDR3 DNA is TGCAGTGCTAGAGACAAGCGGGGGGCTGATACGCAGTATTTT. Amino acid sequence: CSARDKRGADTQYF.

This clonotype was seen repeatedly, ten times or more. V is TRBV20-1 and J is TRBJ2-7; D may be TRBD2 (6 bases). This CDR3 has 12 residues. Trimming took off 6 bases at V and 3 bases at J, with 12 bases between the two ends. Germline V gives CDR1 DFQATT, CDR2 SNEGSKA (reference sequence). This chain's CDR3 is CSASSGLYEQYF. CDR3 sequence (DNA): TGCAGTGCAAGTAGCGGCCTCTACGAGCAGTACTTC.

The J gene is TRBJ2-3, the V gene TRBV29-1, with D possibly matching TRBD2 (6 bases). From germline, CDR1 is SQVTM and CDR2 ANQGSEA. V shed 1 base and J shed 5 bases, with 16 bases lying between them. The CDR3 contains 15 residues. In DNA form, the CDR3 reads TGCAGCGTTGAAGCCGGGACTCAAAGAGGAGATACGCAGTATTTT. Translated: CSVEAGTQRGDTQYF.

This clonotype was observed at least ten times. The chain carries TRBV20-1 and TRBJ2-5; 9 positions match TRBD2. The CDR3 has 13 residues. CDR1 is DFQATT, CDR2 SNEGSKA, per germline (reference sequence). V trimming: 4 bases; J trimming: 3 bases; junction bases outside the gene matches: 3. The CDR3, as DNA: TGCAGTGCTACTAGCGGGGCCAAAGAGACCCAGTACTTC. This gives the protein CSATSGAKETQYF.

This clonotype appeared a single time. Given the absence of the conserved phenylalanine or tryptophan at the CDR3 end, a read error is likely. CDR3 sequence: CASSLDLAVYNEQFL. CDR3 DNA: TGCGCCAGCAGCTTGGACCTAGCGGTTTACAATGAGCAGTTCCTC. The chain has TRBV5-1 and TRBJ2-1, with 7 bases that match TRBD2. CDR1 SGHRS and CDR2 YFSETQ come from the germline V gene. The CDR3 consists of 15 residues. The V gene end was trimmed by 0 bases and the J gene end by 4 bases; junction bases not matched to a gene: 4.

The chain joins TRBV24-1 to TRBJ2-2; possibly TRBD2 for D (5 bases). Germline-derived CDR1 and CDR2 are KGHDR and SFDVKD. CDR3 length: 14 amino acids. Trimming pared 5 bases from V and 2 bases from J, leaving 8 bases between. The CDR3 spells CATSGRTNTGELFF. CDR3 in DNA: TGTGCCACCAGTGGACGGACTAACACCGGGGAGCTGTTTTTT.

This clonotype came up a few times. The chain uses TRBV3-1 and TRBJ1-1; D is uncertain. The germline V gene encodes CDR1 LGHDT and CDR2 YNNKEL (reference sequence). The CDR3 totals 12 residues. V was clipped by 0 bases and J by 11 bases, with 10 bases between them. In DNA form, the CDR3 reads TGTGCCAGCAGCCAAGATAAGGGTTCCGCTTTCTTT. Encoded protein: CASSQDKGSAFF.

The V gene is TRBV9, the J gene TRBJ1-2; D not resolved. This CDR3 comprises 14 residues. V lost 4 bases to trimming and J lost 8 bases, with 18 bases between them. The V gene's germline CDR1 is SGDLS and CDR2 YYNGEE. The CDR3, as DNA: TGTGCCAGCAGCTTGGGCGTTAGTAGCGACGGCTACACCTTC. It encodes CASSLGVSSDGYTF.

This clonotype was observed at least ten times. J is TRBJ1-5 and V is TRBV3-1; 8 bases fit TRBD1. Losses at the gene ends were 4 bases for V and 6 bases for J; bases not matched to a gene: 5. Looked up from germline, CDR1 is LGHDT and CDR2 is YNNKEL (reference sequence). This CDR3 is 14 amino acids long. The CDR3 region has the DNA TGTGCCAGCAGCCTGACAGGGGAAAGTCAGCCCCAGCATTTT. Translating it yields CASSLTGESQPQHF.

V is TRBV5-4 and J is TRBJ2-3; D is perhaps TRBD2 (6 bases). CDR3 length equals 13 residues. V lost 4 bases and J lost 6, with 12 bases in between. Germline V gene data show CDR1 as SGHNT and CDR2 as YYREEE (reference sequence). CDR3 DNA: TGTGCCAGCAGCGGGGCGGGGCGCGATACGCAGTATTTT. Encoded protein: CASSGAGRDTQYF.

Comment on this clonotype: The germline gene is not matched at one end of the junction; a read error may be the cause. The chain joins TRBV12-3 or TRBV12-4 to TRBJ1-1; a weak D match, TRBD1 (5 bases). The CDR3 is 13 amino acids. CDR3 residues: CASSLTLGGETFF. In DNA form, the CDR3 reads TGTGCCAGCAGCCTAACTCTGGGGGGTGAAACTTTCTTT.

In this sample, this clonotype turned up a few times. The chain combines TRBV28 with TRBJ2-5; TRBD1 agrees at 7 bases. Germline loops: CDR1 MDHEN, CDR2 SYDVKM. V was clipped by 5 bases and J by 4 bases; unmatched bases: 7. This CDR3 is built from 14 residues. In nucleotides, the CDR3 is TGTGCCAGCAGTCAACAGGGGATAGGAGAGACCCAGTACTTC. Translation: CASSQQGIGETQYF.

The rearrangement joins TRBV4-1 to TRBJ2-3; 8 nucleotides line up with TRBD2. J was trimmed by 0 bases and V by 2 bases; bases with no gene match: 7. The V gene's germline CDR1 is MGHRA and CDR2 YSYEKL. CDR3 size: 17 residues. CDR3 DNA: TGCGCCAGCAGCCAAATAGGCGGGAGGACGAGCACAGATACGCAGTATTTT. This gives the protein CASSQIGGRTSTDTQYF.

V usage is TRBV12-3 or TRBV12-4 and J usage is TRBJ2-1; 7 nucleotides agree with TRBD2. The ends lost 5 bases at V and 10 bases at J; junction bases unmatched: 5. The CDR3 contains 12 residues. In DNA form, the CDR3 reads TGTGCCAGCAGTGCGGGGGTAGGCGAGCAGTTCTTC. Protein sequence: CASSAGVGEQFF.

This clonotype was observed many times. The genes are TRBV7-2 and TRBJ2-3, with TRBD2 matching 8 bases. Germline CDR1 is SGHTA and CDR2 is FQGNSA. V lost 5 bases to trimming and J lost 6 bases; unmatched junction nucleotides: 7. The CDR3 sequence is 14 residues long. CDR3 loop: CASSLGLAVDTQYF. The CDR3 DNA is TGTGCCAGCAGCCTCGGACTAGCAGTGGATACGCAGTATTTT.

This clonotype was detected a few times. The V and J genes are TRBV18 and TRBJ1-5, with D possibly being TRBD1 (6 bases). From germline, CDR1 is KGHSH and CDR2 LQKENI. Trimming removed 6 bases from V and 4 bases from J, with 13 bases in between. The length of the CDR3 is 14 residues. In DNA form, the CDR3 reads TGTGCCAGCTCTCCCGGGGGGGCAAATCAGCCCCAGCATTTT. This sequence encodes CASSPGGANQPQHF.

The chain combines TRBV7-9 with TRBJ2-5, with a possible D match to TRBD1 (6 bases). V gave up 5 bases and J gave up 2 bases, with 9 bases separating them. The CDR3 has 13 amino acids. CDR1 is SEHNR, CDR2 FQNEAQ, per germline (reference sequence). CDR3 protein: CASSADSQETQYF. Written as DNA, the CDR3 is TGTGCCAGCAGCGCGGACAGTCAAGAGACCCAGTACTTC.